These 29 T cell receptor beta chains share one sample of origin, sequenced in a study of T cell responses to AZD1222 COVID-19 vaccine. Measured with immunoSEQ multiplex PCR; TCRdb has only the in-frame clones, and not every one. The data show around 110,000 clones, around 91% seen once. The material was peripheral blood, obtained 28 days after the second AZD1222 dose. The receptors were gathered from an adult who received the AZD1222 COVID-19 vaccine.

This clone has only one observation. The chain combines TRBV5-1 with TRBJ1-1; TRBD1 matches at 7 bases. Looked up from germline, CDR1 is SGHRS and CDR2 is YFSETQ. V dropped 0 bases and J dropped 3; count of bases not matched to a gene: 8. The CDR3 is 16 amino acids. In DNA, the CDR3 is TGCGCCAGCAGCTTGGACCCCAGGGGGGGCCACACTGAAGCTTTCTTT. It yields the protein CASSLDPRGGHTEAFF.

The chain joins TRBV10-3 to TRBJ1-2; D is uncertain. V lost 3 bases and J 3 bases, leaving 2 bases between the germline ends. The CDR3 length is 11 residues. The germline CDR1 and CDR2 sequences are ENHRY and SYGVKD. CDR3 loop: CAISEHYGYTF. The DNA for the CDR3 is TGTGCCATCAGTGAACACTATGGCTACACCTTC.

The V and J genes are TRBV7-8 and TRBJ1-3; D ambiguous. This CDR3 region has 13 residues. Trimming took off 5 bases at V and 2 bases at J, with 7 bases between the two ends. Germline V gene lookup returns CDR1 SGHVS and CDR2 FQNEAQ. CDR3 residues: CASSITPGNTIYF. Here the CDR3 DNA reads TGTGCCAGCAGCATCACTCCTGGAAACACCATATATTTT.

The chain joins TRBV5-1 to TRBJ1-4; D is possibly TRBD1 (6 bases). The length of the CDR3 is 16 residues. The V end lost 3 bases, the J end lost 2 bases, and 14 bases lay between the germline ends. Germline V gives CDR1 SGHRS, CDR2 YFSETQ. CDR3 coding DNA: TGCGCCAGCAGCTCAGGGGATTTGGGGACTAATGAAAAACTGTTTTTT. Translated, it gives CASSSGDLGTNEKLFF.

This chain connects TRBV10-3 to TRBJ1-1; tentatively, D is TRBD1 (6 bases). Germline CDR1 reads ENHRY; CDR2 reads SYGVKD. This CDR3 spans 13 amino acids. V lost 7 bases and J lost 4, with 13 bases in between. The CDR3 here is CAITNRASTEAFF. DNA for the CDR3: TGTGCCATCACGAACAGGGCGAGCACTGAAGCTTTCTTT.

The chain carries TRBV5-6 and TRBJ2-1, with D perhaps matching TRBD1 (5 bases). Germline V gene lookup returns CDR1 SGHDT and CDR2 YYEEEE. This CDR3 has 16 residues. Between the trimmed V and J ends, which lost 4 bases and 4 bases, there was a span of 18 bases. The CDR3 protein is CASSPLRTIAYNEQFF. The DNA of the CDR3 is TGTGCCAGCAGCCCACTTAGGACAATAGCTTACAATGAGCAGTTCTTC.

The sample holds one count of this clone. The rearrangement uses TRBV6-2 or TRBV6-3 and TRBJ2-1; the D gene is possibly TRBD1 (5 bases). Germline V CDR1 and CDR2: MNHEY, SVGEGT. V was trimmed by 6 bases and J by 4 bases, leaving 10 bases between them. The length of the CDR3 is 13 residues. The CDR3 DNA reads TGTGCCAGCAGCCAGGGTTGGTACAATGAGCAGTTCTTC. Translated: CASSQGWYNEQFF.

This clone was counted once. The rearrangement links TRBV4-1 to TRBJ2-4, with D tentatively TRBD1 (5 bases). Germline V gene data show CDR1 as MGHRA and CDR2 as YSYEKL. The V gene lost 4 bases and the J gene lost 0 bases, with 19 bases spanning the gap. The CDR3 loop spans 18 amino acids. CDR3 nucleotides: TGCGCCAGCAGCCTTGGGGCCCCTGTAGGAGTAGCCAAAAACATTCAGTACTTC. Its translation is CASSLGAPVGVAKNIQYF.

The genes are TRBV27 and TRBJ2-7, with 8 bases identical to TRBD1. The V and J ends lost 5 bases and 6 bases, in that order; junction bases with no gene match: 6. CDR1 and CDR2 (germline): MNHEY, SMNVEV (reference sequence). The length of the CDR3 is 13 residues. In DNA, the CDR3 is TGTGCCAGCAGTCCCGGGACAGGACTCGAGCAGTACTTC. Protein sequence: CASSPGTGLEQYF.

V is TRBV3-1 (or the pseudogene TRBV3-2) and J is TRBJ2-7, with unresolved D. Trimming pared 0 bases from V and 3 bases from J, leaving 3 bases between. Germline CDR1 is LGHDT and CDR2 is YNNKEL (reference sequence). The CDR3 spans 12 residues. The CDR3 reads CASSQDRYEQYF. The CDR3 nucleotides are TGTGCCAGCAGCCAAGATCGCTACGAGCAGTACTTC.

J is TRBJ1-2 and V is TRBV5-1, with D possibly TRBD1 on 6 matching bases. Germline CDR1 is SGHRS and CDR2 is YFSETQ. V lost 0 bases and J lost 4, with 13 bases in between. The CDR3 spans 15 residues. The CDR3 region has the DNA TGCGCCAGCAGCTTGGGGGAGAGGGGGTCCTATGGCTACACCTTC. As protein: CASSLGERGSYGYTF. The complete variable domain, with remaining parts taken from reference TRBV5-1 and TRBJ1-2, reads KAGVTQTPRYLIKTRGQQVTLSCSPISGHRSVSWYQQTPGQGLQFLFEYFSETQRNKGNFPGRFSGRQFSNSRSEMNVSTLELGDSALYLCASSLGERGSYGYTFGSGTRLTVV.

V gene TRBV30 combines with J gene TRBJ1-6; D is uncertain. Germline V CDR1 and CDR2: GTSNPN, SVGIG (reference sequence). This CDR3 comprises 16 residues. V was clipped by 1 base and J by 0 bases, with 10 bases between them. The CDR3 DNA sequence: TGTGCCTGGAGTGCCCTCTCTAGCTCCTATAATTCACCCCTCCACTTT. Translation: CAWSALSSSYNSPLHF.

This rearrangement joins TRBV30 to TRBJ2-5, with TRBD1 identical over 10 bases. Germline values: CDR1 GTSNPN, CDR2 SVGIG (reference sequence). The CDR3 sequence is 15 residues long. After removal of 4 bases from V and 5 bases from J, the junction contained 10 bases not matched to a gene. The CDR3 loop reads CAWTFGGTGVETQYF. In DNA, the CDR3 is TGTGCCTGGACCTTCGGTGGGACAGGGGTGGAGACCCAGTACTTC.

This chain uses TRBV28 with TRBJ1-5, with D perhaps TRBD1 (5 bases). The germline V gene encodes CDR1 MDHEN and CDR2 SYDVKM. This CDR3 contains 14 residues. With 8 bases removed from V and 3 bases from J, the gap between germline ends came to 14 bases. The CDR3 bases are TGTGCCAGCGGCCATGACAGCCTCAATCAGCCCCAGCATTTT. Amino acids: CASGHDSLNQPQHF.

The chain uses TRBV25-1 and TRBJ1-4; D is perhaps TRBD1 (5 bases). The germline V gene encodes CDR1 MGHDK and CDR2 SYGVNS. The V end lost 4 bases, the J end lost 8 bases, and 14 bases lay between the germline ends. CDR3 length: 14 amino acids. The CDR3: CASSARTFEEKLFF. For the CDR3, the DNA is TGTGCCAGCAGTGCCAGGACATTTGAAGAAAAACTGTTTTTT.

This clone was seen once. The genes are TRBV19 and TRBJ2-1; D gene uncertain. CDR1 LNHDA and CDR2 SQIVND come from the germline V gene (reference sequence). The CDR3 is 14 amino acids. Deletions cut 6 bases from V and 0 bases from J, with 9 bases between. The CDR3 sequence: CASSVGSSYNEQFF. The CDR3 DNA follows: TGTGCCAGTAGCGTGGGCAGCTCCTACAATGAGCAGTTCTTC.

The chain links TRBV6-5 to TRBJ2-7, with 11 bases matching TRBD1. The CDR3 is made up of 14 amino acids. Germline V CDR1 and CDR2: MNHEY, SVGAGI. V was clipped by 6 bases and J by 5 bases; unmatched bases: 6. CDR3: CASRAGTGGNEQYF. The CDR3 DNA sequence: TGTGCCAGCAGGGCCGGGACAGGGGGGAACGAGCAGTACTTC.

The V and J genes are TRBV7-9 and TRBJ1-6, with 7 bases matching TRBD1. Germline V gene data show CDR1 as SEHNR and CDR2 as FQNEAQ (reference sequence). The CDR3 is made up of 14 amino acids. The V segment lost 3 bases and the J segment 8 bases; nucleotides outside the gene matches: 4. CDR3 DNA sequence: TGTGCCAGCAGCTTGACAGGGCCGGATTCACCCCTCCACTTT. Residues: CASSLTGPDSPLHF.

This rearrangement joins TRBV27 to TRBJ2-2, with D maybe TRBD1 (6 bases). Germline V gives CDR1 MNHEY, CDR2 SMNVEV (reference sequence). V lost 3 bases and J 2 bases, leaving 10 bases between the germline ends. This CDR3 comprises 15 residues. CDR3 loop: CASSFRTVNTGELFF. In DNA form, the CDR3 reads TGTGCCAGCAGTTTTAGGACAGTAAACACCGGGGAGCTGTTTTTT.

J is TRBJ1-2 and V is TRBV5-6; 7 bases fit TRBD1. Germline V gene sequence: CDR1 SGHDT, CDR2 YYEEEE. This CDR3 comprises 15 residues. The ends lost 0 bases at V and 1 base at J; junction bases unmatched: 3. This CDR3 is CASSLVGQHNYGYTF. The CDR3 coding sequence is TGTGCCAGCAGCTTGGTGGGACAGCATAACTATGGCTACACCTTC.

This clone was seen just once. The CDR3 reads CATSPRTGGYEQYF. The CDR3 DNA is TGTGCCACCAGCCCCCGGACAGGGGGCTACGAGCAGTACTTC. This chain connects TRBV15 to TRBJ2-7; 10 bases are shared with TRBD1. The CDR3 consists of 14 residues. Unmatched junction bases numbered 4, after V lost 5 bases and J lost 3 bases. Per germline, CDR1 LNHNV and CDR2 YYDKDF (reference sequence).

This rearrangement joins TRBV4-1 to TRBJ1-6, with TRBD1 as a possible D gene (5 bases). The CDR3 is made up of 17 amino acids. Germline-derived CDR1 and CDR2 are MGHRA and YSYEKL. The germline V and J ends were trimmed by 0 bases and 7 bases, with 16 bases remaining between them. CDR3 sequence: CASSQDSSAGWNSPLHF. The CDR3 region has the DNA TGCGCCAGCAGCCAAGACTCGTCGGCAGGGTGGAATTCACCCCTCCACTTT.

The chain carries TRBV18 and TRBJ1-4; D is ambiguous. The germline V and J ends were trimmed by 3 bases and 3 bases, with 14 bases remaining between them. The CDR3 contains 16 residues. From germline, CDR1 is KGHSH and CDR2 LQKENI. The CDR3 spells CASSPYDRDPNEKLFF. CDR3 nucleotide sequence: TGTGCCAGCTCACCCTACGACCGAGACCCTAATGAAAAACTGTTTTTT.

This clone was counted a single time. J is TRBJ1-5 and V is TRBV5-1, with D possibly being TRBD1 (6 bases). V was cut by 4 bases and J by 0 bases, with 14 bases left in between. Germline V gene data show CDR1 as SGHRS and CDR2 as YFSETQ. The CDR3 spans 16 residues. CDR3 loop: CASSLGGADSNQPQHF. The CDR3 bases are TGCGCCAGCAGCCTCGGGGGGGCGGATAGCAATCAGCCCCAGCATTTT. The entire variable domain, with the rest obtained from reference TRBV5-1 and TRBJ1-5, is as follows: KAGVTQTPRYLIKTRGQQVTLSCSPISGHRSVSWYQQTPGQGLQFLFEYFSETQRNKGNFPGRFSGRQFSNSRSEMNVSTLELGDSALYLCASSLGGADSNQPQHFGDGTRLSIL.

The chain employs TRBV18 and TRBJ2-2; the match to TRBD2 covers 12 bases. CDR1 and CDR2 from the germline V gene are KGHSH and LQKENI. CDR3 length equals 16 residues. The ends lost 6 bases at V and 2 bases at J; junction bases unmatched: 4. The CDR3 is CASSVGLAGNTGELFF. CDR3 in DNA: TGTGCCAGCTCGGTAGGACTAGCGGGAAACACCGGGGAGCTGTTTTTT. The full variable domain, in which reference TRBV18 and TRBJ2-2 provide the parts outside the CDR3, is NAGVMQNPRHLVRRRGQEARLRCSPMKGHSHVYWYRQLPEEGLKFMVYLQKENIIDESGMPKERFSAEFPKEGPSILRIQQVVRGDSAAYFCASSVGLAGNTGELFFGEGSRLTVL.

The count of this clone is one. The chain carries TRBV7-3 and TRBJ1-1; 8 bases map to TRBD1. V trimming: 6 bases; J trimming: 5 bases; junction bases outside the gene matches: 8. CDR1 is SGHTA, CDR2 FQGTGA, per germline. CDR3 length equals 14 residues. In nucleotides, the CDR3 is TGTGCCAGCAGGCCAGGGGGCGGACGGACTGAAGCTTTCTTT. Translating it yields CASRPGGGRTEAFF.

The chain employs TRBV12-3 or TRBV12-4 and TRBJ2-3; TRBD2 might be the D (6 bases). Trimming pared 5 bases from V and 7 bases from J, leaving 10 bases between. This CDR3 has 12 residues. The DNA for the CDR3 is TGTGCCAGCAGTAGTAGCGGATATACGCAGTATTTT. Translating it yields CASSSSGYTQYF.

As concerns this clone: This CDR3 is also generated by other DNA sequences in the sample. This chain links TRBV4-2 with TRBJ1-5, with 7 nucleotides matching TRBD1. This CDR3 has 16 amino acids. V trimming: 0 bases; J trimming: 0 bases; junction bases outside the gene matches: 2. CDR1 LGHNA and CDR2 YNFKEQ come from the germline V gene. Here the CDR3 DNA reads TGTGCCAGCAGCCAAGAGACAGGGATTAGCAATCAGCCCCAGCATTTT. Protein: CASSQETGISNQPQHF.

This chain joins TRBV4-1 and TRBJ2-7, with 9 bases that match TRBD1. Germline V gene lookup returns CDR1 MGHRA and CDR2 YSYEKL. Trimming removed 3 bases from V and 3 bases from J; junction bases left unmatched: 6. The CDR3 runs to 15 residues. CDR3 in amino acids: CASSHPGQGGYEQYF. The DNA for the CDR3 is TGCGCCAGCAGCCATCCGGGACAGGGTGGCTACGAGCAGTACTTC.